The 28 T cell receptor beta chains listed next were all sequenced from one sample in a study of T-cell reconstitution after alpha-beta-depleted transplantation in children. Unique molecular identifiers were incorporated during preparation of the TCRbeta library. TCRdb used MiXCR to reprocess the PCR reads, holding one entry per CDR3 protein. The profile shows approximately 500,000 distinct CDR3 sequences, more than 20% of them singletons. The material sequenced was PBMCs, taken before TCRalphabeta/CD19-depleted stem cell transplant. The receptors derive from a boy less than two years old with Wiskott-Aldrich syndrome, due to receive a stem cell transplant.

This clonotype appeared a few times. The V gene is TRBV20-1, the J gene TRBJ1-2; 11 nucleotides match TRBD1. From germline, CDR1 is DFQATT and CDR2 SNEGSKA (reference sequence). V trimming: 1 base; J trimming: 5 bases; junction bases outside the gene matches: 3. The CDR3 extends over 14 amino acids. DNA of the CDR3: TGCAGTGCTAGAGTCCGGGACAGGGGGTATGGCTACACCTTC. Translating it yields CSARVRDRGYGYTF.

This clonotype was counted a few times. The V call is TRBV24-1, the J call TRBJ2-1, with TRBD1 identical over 10 bases. The CDR3 runs to 14 residues. V lost 6 bases, J lost 5 bases, and 3 bases stayed unmatched. Germline V gene lookup returns CDR1 KGHDR and CDR2 SFDVKD. The chain's CDR3 is CATSRQGANNEQFF. The CDR3 bases are TGTGCCACCAGTCGACAGGGGGCAAACAATGAGCAGTTCTTC.

This clonotype was detected only a few times. This chain links TRBV29-1 with TRBJ1-1; D not resolved. CDR3 length: 13 amino acids. Looked up from germline, CDR1 is SQVTM and CDR2 is ANQGSEA. Trimming cost V 4 bases and J 6 bases, with 15 bases left between them. CDR3 nucleotides: TGCAGCGTTGGGAGGGTCGTTTTGGCTGAAGCTTTCTTT. Translation: CSVGRVVLAEAFF. The full variable domain, its missing parts supplied by reference TRBV29-1 and TRBJ1-1, is SAVISQKPSRDICQRGTSLTIQCQVDSQVTMMFWYRQQPGQSLTLIATANQGSEATYESGFVIDKFPISRPNLTFSTLTVSNMSPEDSSIYLCSVGRVVLAEAFFGQGTRLTVV.

The chain uses TRBV5-5 and TRBJ2-3; possible D gene TRBD2, 6 bases. V lost 2 bases to trimming and J lost 0 bases, with 16 bases between them. CDR3 length: 17 residues. Germline V gene sequence: CDR1 SGHKS, CDR2 YYEKEE (reference sequence). CDR3 loop: CASSFRGGSPSTDTQYF. Here the CDR3 DNA reads TGTGCCAGCAGCTTTAGGGGAGGTTCCCCAAGCACAGATACGCAGTATTTT. The full variable domain, rest sourced from reference TRBV5-5 and TRBJ2-3, is DAGVTQSPTHLIKTRGQQVTLRCSPISGHKSVSWYQQVLGQGPQFIFQYYEKEERGRGNFPDRFSARQFPNYSSELNVNALLLGDSALYLCASSFRGGSPSTDTQYFGPGTRLTVL.

This clonotype was counted a few times. The V call is TRBV29-1, the J call TRBJ2-7; TRBD2 is a possible D gene (5 bases). The CDR3 has 14 amino acids. CDR1 is SQVTM and CDR2 is ANQGSEA in the germline V gene. Trimming shortened V by 0 bases and J by 4 bases, and 13 bases separated the two germline ends. CDR3 bases: TGCAGCGTTGAAGAGCCGGGATCGACATACGAGCAGTACTTC. Translating it yields CSVEEPGSTYEQYF.

V is TRBV7-2 and J is TRBJ2-3, with 9 nucleotides matching TRBD2. CDR3 length: 15 amino acids. V dropped 9 bases and J dropped 4; count of bases not matched to a gene: 11. Per the germline V gene, CDR1 is SGHTA and CDR2 is FQGNSA. CDR3 amino acids: CASSAPGLASDTQYF. The CDR3 DNA follows: TGTGCCAGTTCCGCACCGGGACTAGCTTCAGATACGCAGTATTTT.

V and J are TRBV29-1 and TRBJ2-1, with 7 bases lining up with TRBD1. Germline V lookup: CDR1 SQVTM, CDR2 ANQGSEA. The length of the CDR3 is 16 residues. Trimming cost V 5 bases and J 0 bases; bases outside gene matches: 10. This CDR3 is CSVWDSISGSYNEQFF. CDR3 in DNA: TGCAGCGTTTGGGACAGCATATCGGGCTCCTACAATGAGCAGTTCTTC.

The rearrangement links TRBV12-3 or TRBV12-4 to TRBJ2-7; 8 positions agree with TRBD1. With 7 bases clipped from V and 1 base from J, the junction kept 3 bases outside the gene matches. CDR3 length: 13 amino acids. The CDR3 sequence: CASNNRGSYEQYF. The CDR3, as DNA: TGTGCCAGCAACAACAGGGGGTCCTACGAGCAGTACTTC.

This clonotype was counted between two and nine times. The rearrangement links TRBV5-1 to TRBJ2-1, with 11 bases matching TRBD2. CDR1 and CDR2 from the germline V gene are SGHRS and YFSETQ. This CDR3 has 15 residues. V shed 5 bases and J 11 bases; nucleotides not matched to a gene: 12. CDR3 in amino acids: CASSPTSGSTSQQFF. DNA for the CDR3: TGCGCCAGCAGTCCTACTAGCGGGAGTACAAGCCAGCAGTTCTTC.

The chain couples TRBV18 to TRBJ2-7; perhaps TRBD1 as D (8 bases). The CDR3 runs to 15 residues. Trimming shortened V by 6 bases and J by 3 bases, and 18 bases separated the two germline ends. CDR1 and CDR2 (germline): KGHSH, LQKENI. CDR3: CASSGTQGGDYEQYF. CDR3 sequence (DNA): TGTGCCAGCTCGGGCACACAGGGGGGGGACTACGAGCAGTACTTC.

In this sample, this clonotype turned up a few times. V is TRBV27 and J is TRBJ2-5, with D maybe TRBD2 (5 bases). CDR1 and CDR2 (germline): MNHEY, SMNVEV (reference sequence). The CDR3 length is 13 residues. Trimming pared 8 bases from V and 5 bases from J, leaving 15 bases between. Written as DNA, the CDR3 is TGTGCCAGCTCCTACCGGAGAGGGGAGACCCAGTACTTC. The encoded protein is CASSYRRGETQYF.

This chain joins TRBV12-3 or TRBV12-4 and TRBJ1-5; D is uncertain. This CDR3 has 13 residues. Trimming removed 0 bases at V and 9 bases at J, with 9 bases between. The CDR3 DNA sequence: TGTGCCAGCAGTTTAGCGTCGGGTGGGCCCCAGCATTTT. Protein sequence: CASSLASGGPQHF.

This chain links TRBV5-1 with TRBJ2-1; D is undetermined. Trimming stripped 4 bases from V and 2 bases from J, with 13 bases between. The CDR3 is made up of 15 amino acids. Germline V CDR1 and CDR2: SGHRS, YFSETQ. The CDR3 DNA sequence: TGCGCCAGCAGCATAGGACGGGCCACCTACAATGAGCAGTTCTTC. Protein product: CASSIGRATYNEQFF.

The chain is built from TRBV3-1 and TRBJ1-1; possible D gene TRBD1, 6 bases. Germline V gives CDR1 LGHDT, CDR2 YNNKEL (reference sequence). The V end was cut by 2 bases, the J end by 1 base, with 14 bases between. CDR3 length equals 16 residues. This CDR3 reads CASSQRGGQTNTEAFF. The CDR3 DNA is TGTGCCAGCAGCCAAAGAGGGGGTCAGACGAACACTGAAGCTTTCTTT. Based on the CDR3 plus reference TRBV3-1 and TRBJ1-1, the full variable domain is DTAVSQTPKYLVTQMGNDKSIKCEQNLGHDTMYWYKQDSKKFLKIMFSYNNKELIINETVPNRFSPKSPDKAHLNLHINSLELGDSAVYFCASSQRGGQTNTEAFFGQGTRLTVV.

The chain couples TRBV4-1 to TRBJ2-1; 9 nucleotides agree with TRBD2. The CDR3 loop spans 17 amino acids. CDR1 and CDR2 (germline): MGHRA, YSYEKL. Germline trimming cut 1 base from V and 0 bases from J; bases unmatched to any gene: 4. The CDR3 nucleotides are TGCGCCAGCAGCCAAGTGATAGCGGGAGTCTCCTACAATGAGCAGTTCTTC. This sequence encodes CASSQVIAGVSYNEQFF.

V usage is TRBV6-1 and J usage is TRBJ2-1; maybe TRBD2 (5 bases). The germline gives CDR1 MNHNS, CDR2 SASEGT. Trimming removed 2 bases from V and 8 bases from J, with 16 bases in between. There are 15 residues in the CDR3. The CDR3 is CASSEYHGLDDEQFF. Here the CDR3 DNA reads TGTGCCAGCAGTGAATATCACGGACTTGACGATGAGCAGTTCTTC.

This clonotype was counted between two and nine times. V gene TRBV2 combines with J gene TRBJ2-5; the D is unclear. CDR1 SNHLY and CDR2 FYNNEI come from the germline V gene. Trimming left V 7 bases short and J 6 bases short, with 27 bases between. This CDR3 contains 17 residues. The CDR3 spells CASTPLQVVRSKKTQYF. The CDR3 DNA reads as TGTGCCAGCACGCCGCTCCAGGTTGTGCGTAGCAAGAAGACCCAGTACTTC. Complete variable domain (other parts from reference TRBV2 and TRBJ2-5): EPEVTQTPSHQVTQMGQEVILRCVPISNHLYFYWYRQILGQKVEFLVSFYNNEISEKSEIFDDQFSVERPDGSNFTLKIRSTKLEDSAMYFCASTPLQVVRSKKTQYFGPGTRLLVL.

In its sample, this clonotype was seen a few times. This sequence joins TRBV18 and TRBJ2-2; D remains ambiguous. Trimming took off 3 bases at V and 0 bases at J, with 5 bases between the two ends. Germline values: CDR1 KGHSH, CDR2 LQKENI. The CDR3 sequence is 14 residues long. The CDR3 region is CASSPITNTGELFF. As DNA, the CDR3 is TGTGCCAGCTCACCTATTACGAACACCGGGGAGCTGTTTTTT.

This clonotype was found a few times. An end of the junction differs from the germline gene, which may be a read error. The CDR3 nucleotides read TGTGCCAGCACTTTAGGACTGGGGGTACGTTCTAATGAAAAACTGTTTTTT. Protein product: CASTLGLGVRSNEKLFF. The gene calls are TRBV12-3 or TRBV12-4 and TRBJ1-4; perhaps TRBD1 as D (5 bases). This CDR3 region has 17 residues.

This chain connects TRBV6-1 to TRBJ2-3; the D gene is possibly TRBD1 (5 bases). The CDR3 runs to 14 residues. Deletions cut 7 bases from V and 0 bases from J, with 11 bases between. Looked up from germline, CDR1 is MNHNS and CDR2 is SASEGT. The CDR3 region has the DNA TGTGCCAGCAATAAAGCAGGGAGCACAGATACGCAGTATTTT. Its protein product is CASNKAGSTDTQYF.

J is TRBJ2-3 and V is TRBV5-1; the D is unclear. Trimming removed 4 bases from V and 11 bases from J, with 11 bases in between. The germline CDR1 and CDR2 sequences are SGHRS and YFSETQ. There are 11 residues in the CDR3. This chain's CDR3 is CASSDGRRQYF. DNA of the CDR3: TGCGCCAGCAGCGACGGACGACGGCAGTATTTT.

This clonotype has more than one count but fewer than ten. V usage is TRBV10-3 and J usage is TRBJ2-1; D may be TRBD2 (6 bases). This CDR3 is built from 13 residues. The germline CDR1 and CDR2 sequences are ENHRY and SYGVKD. Trimming cost V 7 bases and J 6 bases, with 13 bases left between them. This chain's CDR3 is CAIKGGNLNEQFF. The CDR3 nucleotides are TGTGCCATCAAAGGCGGGAACCTCAATGAGCAGTTCTTC.

The chain uses TRBV28 and TRBJ2-7; 10 bases fit TRBD1. Germline trimming cut 6 bases from V and 2 bases from J; bases unmatched to any gene: 16. The CDR3 is 18 residues long. CDR1 is MDHEN, CDR2 SYDVKM, per germline. This CDR3 reads CASRTRQGAYLSPYEQYF. CDR3 DNA sequence: TGTGCCAGCAGGACTCGACAGGGGGCGTATCTTTCCCCCTACGAGCAGTACTTC.

This clonotype appeared a few times. The V call is TRBV2, the J call TRBJ2-2; 9 nucleotides align to TRBD2. CDR3 size: 16 residues. Germline assignment: CDR1 SNHLY and CDR2 FYNNEI. V gave up 6 bases and J gave up 2 bases; unmatched junction bases: 7. The CDR3 spells CASRLVLAGNTGELFF. CDR3 DNA: TGTGCCAGCAGGCTCGTACTAGCGGGTAACACCGGGGAGCTGTTTTTT.

The chain employs TRBV4-1 and TRBJ1-3, with 10 bases fitting TRBD1. V trimming: 3 bases; J trimming: 0 bases; junction bases outside the gene matches: 11. Germline CDR1 is MGHRA and CDR2 is YSYEKL. CDR3 size: 19 residues. The DNA for the CDR3 is TGCGCCAGCAGCCAGGACCGGGACAGGGGCCTCTCCTCTGGAAACACCATATATTTT. It encodes CASSQDRDRGLSSGNTIYF.

This clonotype was observed at least ten times. The chain recombines TRBV9 with TRBJ2-3; D remains ambiguous. Germline V gene sequence: CDR1 SGDLS, CDR2 YYNGEE. The V end was cut by 3 bases, the J end by 2 bases, with 7 bases between. The CDR3 runs 13 residues. This chain's CDR3 is CASSERYTDTQYF. Here the CDR3 DNA reads TGTGCCAGCAGCGAGAGATACACAGATACGCAGTATTTT.

The chain has TRBV5-1 and TRBJ2-7; 8 bases are shared with TRBD2. Germline lookup yields CDR1 SGHRS and CDR2 YFSETQ. Losses at the gene ends were 5 bases for V and 8 bases for J; bases not matched to a gene: 12. The CDR3 sequence is 14 residues long. CDR3 DNA sequence: TGCGCCAGCAGGGAGGCAGTGCTAGCGGGCCAGCAGTACTTC. As protein: CASREAVLAGQQYF.

V is TRBV5-1 and J is TRBJ2-7; 14 bases are shared with TRBD2. Germline loops: CDR1 SGHRS, CDR2 YFSETQ. The CDR3 runs 18 residues. J lost 3 bases, V lost 3 bases, and 11 bases had no gene match. The CDR3 sequence is CASSYSGTSGSPNYEQYF. CDR3 nucleotide sequence: TGCGCCAGCAGCTACTCCGGGACTAGCGGGAGTCCCAACTACGAGCAGTACTTC.